This TCR beta chain was found in a study of monozygotic twins with inflammatory bowel disease. Germline CDR1 and CDR2: MNHEY and SVGAGI. The CDR3 runs 15 residues. After re-calling the 5' RACE reads, TCRdb lists one entry per CDR3 protein, DNA absent. This sample's table has 140,000 to 150,000 distinct CDR3 sequences. The V gene is TRBV6-5, the J gene TRBJ1-5; TCRdb picks TRBD1, but there is no DNA to check that call. This clonotype originated in a human donor with ulcerative colitis or Crohn's disease, or a healthy co-twin of an affected twin (not recorded which). Sequencing input: blood. CDR3 residues: CASSYSRRGGQPQHF.